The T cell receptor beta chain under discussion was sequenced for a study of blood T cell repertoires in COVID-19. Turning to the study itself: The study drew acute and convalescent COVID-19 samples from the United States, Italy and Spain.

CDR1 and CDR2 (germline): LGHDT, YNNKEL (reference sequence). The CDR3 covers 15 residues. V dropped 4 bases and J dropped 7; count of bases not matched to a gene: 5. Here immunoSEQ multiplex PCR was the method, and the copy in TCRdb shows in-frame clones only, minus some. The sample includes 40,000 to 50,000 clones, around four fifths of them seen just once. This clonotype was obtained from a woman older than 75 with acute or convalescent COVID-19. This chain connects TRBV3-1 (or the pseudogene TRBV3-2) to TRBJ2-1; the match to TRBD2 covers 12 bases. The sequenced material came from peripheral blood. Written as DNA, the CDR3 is TGTGCCAGCAGCCCTAGCGGGGGGGCGGGGAATGAGCAGTTCTTC. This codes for CASSPSGGAGNEQFF.